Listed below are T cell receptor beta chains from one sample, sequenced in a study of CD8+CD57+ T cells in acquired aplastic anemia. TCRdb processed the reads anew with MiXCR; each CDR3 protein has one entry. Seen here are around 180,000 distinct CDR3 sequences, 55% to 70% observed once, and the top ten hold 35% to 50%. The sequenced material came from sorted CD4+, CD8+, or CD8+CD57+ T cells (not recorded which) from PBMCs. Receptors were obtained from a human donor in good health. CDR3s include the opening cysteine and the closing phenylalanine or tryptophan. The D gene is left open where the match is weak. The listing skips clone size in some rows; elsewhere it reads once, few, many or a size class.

DNA: TGTGCCACCAGTGATCTACGACAGGGACGCCACGAGCAGTACTTC
CDR3: CATSDLRQGRHEQYF
size: few
J: TRBJ2-7
D: TRBD1
V: TRBV24-1

DNA: TGTGCCAGCAGCTTGCAAGGGGAGGCAGATACGCAGTATTTT
CDR3: CASSLQGEADTQYF
size: .
J: TRBJ2-3
D: .
V: TRBV7-2

DNA: TGCGCCAGCAGCTCGACAGTCTCCTACGAGCAGTACTTC
CDR3: CASSSTVSYEQYF
size: .
J: TRBJ2-7
D: .
V: TRBV5-1

DNA: TGTGCCAGCAGCTTAGTGTACCCCCGGACTGCAACTAATGAAAAACTGTTTTTT
CDR3: CASSLVYPRTATNEKLFF
size: .
J: TRBJ1-4
D: .
V: TRBV7-3

DNA: TGTGCCAGCATTAGCTACGAGCAGTACTTC
CDR3: CASISYEQYF
size: .
J: TRBJ2-7
D: .
V: TRBV2

DNA: TGTGCCAGCAGCTACGGGACAGGGGGGCAAGAGACCCAGTACTTC
CDR3: CASSYGTGGQETQYF
size: .
J: TRBJ2-5
D: TRBD1
V: TRBV7-8

DNA: TGTGCCGGCGAGGGAGCCCTACAAGAGACCCAGTACTTC
CDR3: CAGEGALQETQYF
size: .
J: TRBJ2-5
D: .
V: TRBV2

DNA: TGTGCCAGCACCTCGGACGAACACGAGCAGTACTTC
CDR3: CASTSDEHEQYF
size: .
J: TRBJ2-7
D: .
V: TRBV2

DNA: TGTGCCAGCAGCCGCCGCCAGGGGGCAAGAGGTACTGAAGCTTTCTTT
CDR3: CASSRRQGARGTEAFF
size: once
J: TRBJ1-1
D: TRBD1
V: TRBV7-8

DNA: TGTGCCAGCAGTTCTCGTTTGGGCAATCAGCCCCAGCATTTT
CDR3: CASSSRLGNQPQHF
size: .
J: TRBJ1-5
D: .
V: TRBV28

DNA: TGTGCCATCCATCCTGGGGCAGACAGTAGCACAGATACGCAGTATTTT
CDR3: CAIHPGADSSTDTQYF
size: once
J: TRBJ2-3
D: .
V: TRBV10-3

DNA: TGCAGTGCTAGACACAGGGGAGGAGGCACTGAAGCTTTCTTT
CDR3: CSARHRGGGTEAFF
size: .
J: TRBJ1-1
D: TRBD1
V: TRBV20-1

DNA: TGTGCCATAGCACAGGGGCGCAATCAGCCCCAGCATTTT
CDR3: CAIAQGRNQPQHF
size: .
J: TRBJ1-5
D: TRBD1
V: TRBV19

DNA: TGCAGCGTTGATCGACAGGGGGACGAGCAGTACTTC
CDR3: CSVDRQGDEQYF
size: .
J: TRBJ2-7
D: TRBD1
V: TRBV29-1

DNA: TGTGCCAGCCGGGAGCAGTCCGAAGCTTTCTTT
CDR3: CASREQSEAFF
size: .
J: TRBJ1-1
D: .
V: TRBV12-3/TRBV12-4